This TCR beta chain was captured by sequencing in a study of graft-versus-host responses after intestinal transplantation. About the study: Transplant types were multivisceral, liver-intestinal, or isolated intestinal. Study-level points and caveats: Allografts of patients with graft-donor T cell macrochimerism showed high graft-versus-host to host-versus-graft clone ratios.

Only in-frame clones appear in the TCRdb table, and some are missing; sequencing was by immunoSEQ multiplex PCR. The sample has approximately 76,000 clones, over 70% seen once; the top ten hold 0.35% to 0.4%. To note about this clone: The antigen remains undetermined.

With 1 base removed from V and 4 bases from J, the gap between germline ends came to 11 bases. This CDR3 contains 15 residues. CDR1 is MGHRA, CDR2 YSYEKL, per germline. The rearrangement links TRBV4-1 to TRBJ1-3, with D maybe TRBD1 (5 bases). The input for sequencing was unstimulated CD4+ T cells sorted from spleen or lymph node cells, taken before transplant. This receptor was taken from a human donor who was the organ donor for an intestinal transplant. This CDR3 is CASSQAGRAGNTIYF. CDR3 nucleotide sequence: TGCGCCAGCAGCCAAGCGGGCAGGGCCGGAAACACCATATATTTT.